This T cell receptor (beta chain) was captured by sequencing in a study of blood T cells in healthy people across ages. Notes on the study in general: Comparison with aged donors showed that long-lived donors had more naive CD4+ cells and higher diversity. The lack of PBMC sorting stopped any conclusive naive versus antigen-experienced comparison. With donor CMV status unknown, expanded clonotype changes were possibly confounded.

In its sample, this clonotype was seen once. What it binds is not known. The second PCR ran 7 to 11 cycles with a sample-barcoded 5' primer and J-beta primers. TCRdb itself ran the 5' RACE reads through MiXCR, one entry per CDR3 protein. The table records roughly 570,000 distinct CDR3 sequences, roughly 28% of them present only once. The germline V gene encodes CDR1 LGHNA and CDR2 YSLEER. V lost 1 base to trimming and J lost 5 bases, with 10 bases between them. This CDR3 is 14 amino acids long. Sequenced input: blood. The chain employs TRBV4-3 and TRBJ2-3; D may match TRBD1 or TRBD2 (5 bases each). This receptor was taken from a woman aged 70 to 79 in good health. CDR3 coding DNA: TGCGCCAGCAGCCAAGGGGGGACGTTAGATACGCAGTATTTT. It is translated as CASSQGGTLDTQYF.